Given below is one T cell receptor (beta chain) in context. What it binds is not known. These data belong to a study of cytomegalovirus exposure and HLA in healthy donors. Study findings and constraints: Beyond CMV serostatus, there was no information to go on about immune exposure.

It was with 60 Vbeta and 13 Jbeta primers that the PCR ran. Produced via immunoSEQ multiplex PCR; TCRdb's table is partial and in-frame only. This table has 50,000 to 65,000 clones, under 80% appearing once. The source of this sequence is a woman between 25 and 40 years old in good health and CMV-seronegative. Source material: PBMCs.

CDR3 region: CASSYLERGREQYF. The DNA of the CDR3 is TGTGCCAGCAGTTACTTGGAGAGGGGGCGCGAGCAGTACTTC. This chain links TRBV6-5 with TRBJ2-7; 7 nucleotides align to TRBD1. The CDR3 spans 14 residues. The V segment lost 1 base and the J segment 6 bases; nucleotides outside the gene matches: 6. Germline V gene data show CDR1 as MNHEY and CDR2 as SVGAGI.